Described below is a single T cell receptor (beta chain) sequence and its context. The antigen is unknown. The data were obtained in a study of OX40 agonist ivuxolimab in advanced cancers. Findings and limits, study-wide: At 0.1 to 3.0 mg/kg and by week 6, clonal expansion occurred in CD4+ and CD8+ blood T cells.

The CDR3 spans 16 residues. V was trimmed by 0 bases and J by 4 bases, leaving 15 bases between them. Germline V lookup: CDR1 MNHEY, CDR2 SVGAGI. Method: immunoSEQ multiplex PCR; TCRdb's copy keeps in-frame clones and lacks some. The sample carries approximately 70,000 clones, more than 70% recorded once. This TCR was sampled from an adult with an advanced solid tumor such as melanoma, head and neck, liver or kidney cancer. The starting material was CD4+ or CD8+ T cells sorted from blood, obtained in a trial of the OX40 agonist ivuxolimab. The V and J genes are TRBV6-5 and TRBJ2-5, with D possibly TRBD2 on 5 matching bases. Here the CDR3 DNA reads TGTGCCAGCAGTTACTCCCATTCACTAGATGGAGAGACCCAGTACTTC. Amino acid sequence: CASSYSHSLDGETQYF.